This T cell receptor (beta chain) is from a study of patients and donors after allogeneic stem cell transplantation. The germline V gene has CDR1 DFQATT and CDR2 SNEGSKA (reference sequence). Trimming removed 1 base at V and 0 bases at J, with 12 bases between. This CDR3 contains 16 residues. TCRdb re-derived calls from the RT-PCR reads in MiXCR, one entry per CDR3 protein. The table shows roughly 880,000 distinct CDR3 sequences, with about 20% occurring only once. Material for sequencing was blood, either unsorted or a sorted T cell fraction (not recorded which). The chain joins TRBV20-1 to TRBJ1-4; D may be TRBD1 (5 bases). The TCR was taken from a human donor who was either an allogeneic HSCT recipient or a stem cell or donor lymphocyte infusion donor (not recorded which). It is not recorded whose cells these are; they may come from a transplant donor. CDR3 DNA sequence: TGCAGTGCTAGAGGGGGACGGGTTGCAACTAATGAAAAACTGTTTTTT. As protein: CSARGGRVATNEKLFF.